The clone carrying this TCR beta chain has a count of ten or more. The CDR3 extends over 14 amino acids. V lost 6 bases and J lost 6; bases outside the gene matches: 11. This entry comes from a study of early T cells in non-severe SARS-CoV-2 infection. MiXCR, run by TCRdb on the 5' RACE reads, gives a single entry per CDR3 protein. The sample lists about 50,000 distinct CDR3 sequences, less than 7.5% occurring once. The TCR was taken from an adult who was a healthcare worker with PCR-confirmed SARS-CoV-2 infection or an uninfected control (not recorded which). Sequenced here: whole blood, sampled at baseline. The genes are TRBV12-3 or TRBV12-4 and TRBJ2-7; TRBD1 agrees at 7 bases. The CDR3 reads CASRSTGTDGEQYF. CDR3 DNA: TGTGCCAGCAGGTCAACCGGGACAGACGGCGAGCAGTACTTC.